The rows below give T cell receptor beta chains drawn from one sample of a study of sequential checkpoint blockade in melanoma. Sequencing was performed with immunoSEQ multiplex PCR; in TCRdb, only in-frame clones are kept and a portion is missing. The table records 25,000 to 30,000 clones, about 83% of them present only once. The source was CD8+ T cells sorted from blood (inferred from file names), collected from a patient given nivolumab and ipilimumab in sequence. The receptors shown here come from a human donor with melanoma. CDR3s include the opening cysteine and the closing phenylalanine or tryptophan. The order of the fields is V gene, J gene, CDR3 protein.

>TRBV4-1|TRBJ1-2
CASSQASQGNSPIYGYTF
>TRBV7-2|TRBJ1-5
CASSLAGAQPQHF
>TRBV2|TRBJ2-2
CASSGGTSNTGELFF
>TRBV9|TRBJ2-3
CASSPQRVGTDTQYF
>TRBV9|TRBJ2-7
CASSVAHAGEQYF
>TRBV5-6|TRBJ2-2
CASSLMLQGNTGELFF
>TRBV4-3|TRBJ2-7
CASSQGGTGGIYEQYF
>TRBV11-2|TRBJ2-5
CASSLDQGLETQYF
>TRBV27|TRBJ1-1
CASKPQGANTEAFF
>TRBV30|TRBJ1-2
CAWSGTGFDYGYTF